These 5 T cell receptor beta chains were sequenced from one sample in a study of response to subunit inactivated influenza vaccine. Via MiXCR, TCRdb re-called the RT-PCR reads, giving one row per CDR3 protein. Here the sample spans about 310,000 distinct CDR3 sequences, just over 20% being singletons. Sequencing used PBMCs from blood, obtained 21 months after vaccination. Source of these receptors: a man in his fifties or sixties who received an inactivated influenza vaccine.

This clonotype appeared a few times. V usage is TRBV30 and J usage is TRBJ1-5; D call uncertain. The V end was cut by 0 bases, the J end by 7 bases, with 10 bases between. CDR3 length equals 13 residues. Germline-derived CDR1 and CDR2 are GTSNPN and SVGIG (reference sequence). CDR3 in DNA: TGTGCCTGGAGTGTAAAGGGAACACAGCCCCAGCATTTT. Translating gives CAWSVKGTQPQHF. The entire variable domain, with the rest obtained from reference TRBV30 and TRBJ1-5, is as follows: SQTIHQWPATLVQPVGSPLSLECTVEGTSNPNLYWYRQAAGRGLQLLFYSVGIGQISSEVPQNLSASRPQDRQFILSSKKLLLSDSGFYLCAWSVKGTQPQHFGDGTRLSIL.

V and J are TRBV5-4 and TRBJ2-1, with D maybe TRBD2 (7 bases). Trimming stripped 0 bases from V and 1 base from J, with 14 bases between. Germline V gene lookup returns CDR1 SGHNT and CDR2 YYREEE (reference sequence). The CDR3 has 17 residues. CDR3 sequence (DNA): TGTGCCAGCAGCTTGGGTGGGGGGGCCATTTCCTACAATGAGCAGTTCTTC. Its translation is CASSLGGGAISYNEQFF.

The chain is built from TRBV9 and TRBJ1-2; weak D call: TRBD1 (5 bases). V shed 3 bases and J shed 8 bases, with 11 bases lying between them. Looked up from germline, CDR1 is SGDLS and CDR2 is YYNGEE. The CDR3 has 12 amino acids. The CDR3 sequence: CASSGQGEGYTF. CDR3 DNA sequence: TGTGCCAGCAGCGGCCAGGGTGAGGGCTACACCTTC.

This clonotype was detected only a few times. V usage is TRBV7-9 and J usage is TRBJ2-5; 7 bases are a match to TRBD1. The CDR3 has 14 amino acids. CDR1 SEHNR and CDR2 FQNEAQ come from the germline V gene (reference sequence). J lost 4 bases, V lost 5 bases, and 7 bases had no gene match. CDR3: CASSPYTGVETQYF. CDR3 sequence (DNA): TGTGCCAGCAGCCCGTACACAGGGGTAGAGACCCAGTACTTC.

The chain employs TRBV7-2 and TRBJ1-2, with 7 bases fitting TRBD1. The CDR3 contains 17 residues. Germline CDR1 SGHTA, CDR2 FQGNSA. V lost 3 bases and J lost 1; bases outside the gene matches: 11. The chain's CDR3 is CASSFYPPGQFNYGYTF. As DNA, the CDR3 is TGTGCCAGCAGCTTCTATCCTCCGGGACAGTTTAACTATGGCTACACCTTC. The full variable domain, with the rest looked up from reference TRBV7-2 and TRBJ1-2, is GAGVSQSPSNKVTEKGKDVELRCDPISGHTALYWYRQSLGQGLEFLIYFQGNSAPDKSGLPSDRFSAERTGGSVSTLTIQRTQQEDSAVYLCASSFYPPGQFNYGYTFGSGTRLTVV.